These 7 T cell receptor beta chains came from one sample sequenced in a study of blood T cell repertoires in COVID-19. Method: immunoSEQ multiplex PCR; TCRdb's copy keeps in-frame clones and lacks some. The data hold some 300,000 clones, with around nine tenths observed a single time. Input material: peripheral blood. Receptors originate from a man between 65 and 79 years old with acute or convalescent COVID-19.

The V and J genes are TRBV19 and TRBJ2-5; 7 bases line up with TRBD1. The CDR3 contains 13 residues. V shed 7 bases, J shed 5 bases, and the junction held 7 bases outside the gene matches. Germline V gene sequence: CDR1 LNHDA, CDR2 SQIVND (reference sequence). CDR3 sequence: CASKVRGTETQYF. In DNA, the CDR3 is TGTGCCAGTAAGGTCAGGGGGACGGAGACCCAGTACTTC.

Only a few counts were recorded for this clone. The chain's CDR3 is CASSIGSKHTGELFF. The CDR3 DNA reads TGTGCCAGTAGTATTGGGAGTAAGCACACCGGGGAGCTGTTTTTT. This rearrangement joins TRBV19 to TRBJ2-2; maybe TRBD2 (5 bases). The CDR3 consists of 15 residues. Germline V gene sequence: CDR1 LNHDA, CDR2 SQIVND (reference sequence). V lost 3 bases and J lost 3, with 11 bases in between.

The V call is TRBV18, the J call TRBJ2-3; 9 bases are shared with TRBD2. This CDR3 contains 15 residues. CDR1 is KGHSH, CDR2 LQKENI, per germline. V trimming: 3 bases; J trimming: 4 bases; junction bases outside the gene matches: 5. The CDR3 protein is CASSPLAGDSDTQYF. The CDR3 nucleotides read TGTGCCAGCTCACCCTTAGCGGGAGACTCAGATACGCAGTATTTT.

The chain combines TRBV24-1 with TRBJ2-3, with 8 bases identical to TRBD2. Per the germline V gene, CDR1 is KGHDR and CDR2 is SFDVKD. The CDR3 consists of 14 residues. The V and J ends lost 7 bases and 2 bases, in that order; junction bases with no gene match: 4. The CDR3: CATSLAGITDTQYF. Written as DNA, the CDR3 is TGTGCCACCAGCTTAGCGGGGATCACAGATACGCAGTATTTT.

This chain links TRBV12-3 or TRBV12-4 with TRBJ1-5; D is perhaps TRBD1 (5 bases). CDR3 length equals 12 residues. The V and J ends lost 8 bases and 5 bases respectively, with 10 bases between them. The CDR3 DNA reads as TGTGCCAGCGCCTGGGGCGATCAGCCCCAGCATTTT. Protein: CASAWGDQPQHF.

The V and J genes are TRBV6-5 and TRBJ2-2, with D maybe TRBD1 (5 bases). The CDR3 spans 13 residues. CDR1 is MNHEY and CDR2 is SVGAGI in the germline V gene. With 6 bases removed from V and 8 bases from J, the gap between germline ends came to 13 bases. The CDR3 nucleotides are TGTGCCAGCAGCGCGTCCAGGGTGGGGGAGCTGTTTTTT. Encoded protein: CASSASRVGELFF.

V and J are TRBV7-8 and TRBJ1-1; D may be TRBD1 (5 bases). The CDR3 runs to 15 residues. V was clipped by 3 bases and J by 1 base, with 12 bases between them. The V gene's germline CDR1 is SGHVS and CDR2 FQNEAQ. The CDR3 spells CASSLMGLRNTEAFF. The CDR3, as DNA: TGTGCCAGCAGCTTGATGGGACTGAGGAACACTGAAGCTTTCTTT.